This paragraph covers one TCR beta chain sequence. The antigen is undetermined. Method: immunoSEQ multiplex PCR; TCRdb's copy keeps in-frame clones and lacks some. The table records under 2.5 million clones, 85% to 95% of them present only once. This sample was taken from a study of shared clonotypes between healthy human individuals. Study-wide context: CD4 naive and CD4 memory each took three plates per donor, while CD8 naive took two and CD8 memory one.

Study-level findings and limits: Even with large depth, rarefaction showed that sorted-subset sequencing was incomplete.

Sequenced sample: naive CD4+ T cells from PBMCs. The subset is: CD45RA+ positively selected. The TCR comes from a man between 18 and 29 years old in good health. Some clones in this sample may be carry-over from other donors' samples.

This chain's CDR3 is CASSAGTGLIETQYF. The CDR3 coding sequence is TGCGCCAGCAGCGCCGGAACAGGCCTAATCGAGACCCAGTACTTC. The rearrangement uses TRBV4-1 and TRBJ2-5; perhaps TRBD1 as D (5 bases). Germline-derived CDR1 and CDR2 are MGHRA and YSYEKL. Trimming stripped 5 bases from V and 5 bases from J, with 18 bases between. The CDR3 has 15 amino acids.